A selection of T cell receptor beta chains follows, all from one sample in a study of shared T cell receptors in the human thymus. Method: immunoSEQ multiplex PCR; TCRdb's copy keeps in-frame clones and lacks some. Of 720,000 or so clones listed, 70% to 90% are singletons. This sample was shared with a second study, whose subject was human thymus T cells.

Sequenced: thymocytes. These receptors all stem from a girl less than two years old with a congenital heart defect. Each CDR3 is given with its conserved first and last residue. D genes are given only for firm matches. The size of a clone is reported for some rows only, either as once, few or many, or as a class for expanded clones.

>NA|TRBV4-1|once|TRBJ1-2|12
CASSQGVHGYTF
TGCGCCAGCAGCCAAGGAGTCCATGGCTACACCTTC
>NA|TRBV2|NA|TRBJ2-5|16
CASSPIDYPIQETQYF
TGTGCCAGCAGCCCTATTGACTACCCTATACAAGAGACCCAGTACTTC
>NA|TRBV11-2|NA|TRBJ2-7|17
CASSLTMAASPSYEQYF
TGTGCCAGCAGCTTAACTATGGCCGCTTCCCCCTCCTACGAGCAGTACTTC
>NA|TRBV7-6|NA|TRBJ1-1|11
CASVKNTEAFF
TGTGCCAGCGTCAAGAACACTGAAGCTTTCTTT
>NA|TRBV5-1|NA|TRBJ1-4|14
CASSLRGENEKLFF
TGCGCCAGCAGCTTAAGGGGCGAAAATGAAAAACTGTTTTTT
>NA|TRBV11-2|NA|TRBJ2-1|16
CASSQGGDVAYNEQFF
TGTGCCAGCAGTCAAGGCGGGGATGTCGCCTACAATGAGCAGTTCTTC
>NA|TRBV7-2|NA|TRBJ1-2|13
CASSFEANYGYTF
TGTGCCAGCAGCTTCGAGGCTAACTATGGCTACACCTTC
>TRBD1|TRBV28|few|TRBJ1-4|13
CASKTGANEKLFF
TGTGCCAGCAAAACAGGGGCTAATGAAAAACTGTTTTTT
>NA|TRBV19|NA|TRBJ2-7|13
CASSKASGGEQYF
TGTGCCAGTAGTAAGGCGTCAGGAGGAGAGCAGTACTTC
>TRBD1|TRBV29-1|NA|TRBJ2-3|14
CSVKTGVSADTQYF
TGCAGCGTTAAGACAGGGGTGTCGGCAGATACGCAGTATTTT
>TRBD1|TRBV27|NA|TRBJ1-5|13
CASGGGRDQPQHF
TGTGCCAGCGGAGGGGGCCGAGATCAGCCCCAGCATTTT
>NA|TRBV9|once|TRBJ1-2|24
CASSVIPLAQGPHPAPQQTYGYTF
TGTGCCAGCAGCGTAATCCCCCTGGCACAGGGCCCTCACCCCGCCCCCCAGCAAACCTATGGCTACACCTTC
>TRBD1|TRBV15|NA|TRBJ1-1|16
CATSGATGPSDTEAFF
TGTGCCACCAGCGGTGCGACAGGGCCCTCGGACACTGAAGCTTTCTTT
>TRBD1|TRBV7-9|NA|TRBJ1-1|18
CASSPRAPGQGARTEAFF
TGTGCCAGCAGCCCTAGAGCCCCGGGACAGGGGGCGCGGACTGAAGCTTTCTTT
>TRBD1|TRBV27|NA|TRBJ1-5|18
CASSPTGTGRYSNQPQHF
TGTGCCAGCAGCCCCACCGGGACAGGCCGTTATAGCAATCAGCCCCAGCATTTT
>TRBD2|TRBV9|NA|TRBJ2-5|15
CASSPEGRGGETQYF
TGTGCCAGCAGCCCCGAGGGGCGGGGGGGGGAGACCCAGTACTTC
>NA|TRBV19|once|TRBJ1-6|16
CASTLTGGHGNSPLHF
TGTGCCAGTACCCTAACGGGGGGGCACGGAAATTCACCCCTCCACTTT
>NA|TRBV7-9|few|TRBJ1-2|12
CASSYQGNGYTF
TGTGCCAGCAGTTATCAGGGAAATGGCTACACCTTC
>NA|TRBV19|NA|TRBJ2-1|15
CASSMYPPRGNEQFF
TGTGCCAGTAGTATGTACCCACCCCGAGGCAATGAGCAGTTCTTC
>NA|TRBV5-6|NA|TRBJ1-3|16
CASSKPEQGTGNTIYF
TGTGCCAGCAGCAAACCAGAACAGGGAACTGGAAACACCATATATTTT
>TRBD2|TRBV9|NA|TRBJ2-2|19
CASSVVSGGAYANTGELFF
TGTGCCAGCAGCGTAGTTAGCGGGGGAGCCTACGCGAACACCGGGGAGCTGTTTTTT
>NA|TRBV9|NA|TRBJ2-7|17
CASSVGRGGASSYEQYF
TGTGCCAGCAGCGTAGGGAGAGGGGGTGCTAGCTCCTACGAGCAGTACTTC
>NA|TRBV7-8|NA|TRBJ1-5|16
CASSLGRGSINQPQHF
TGTGCCAGCAGCTTAGGACGGGGTAGCATCAATCAGCCCCAGCATTTT
>NA|TRBV28|NA|TRBJ2-5|15
CASSGGQGSQETQYF
TGTGCCAGCAGCGGTGGGCAGGGGAGCCAAGAGACCCAGTACTTC
>TRBD2|TRBV6-1|NA|TRBJ2-1|16
CASSEARGLGRHEQFF
TGTGCCAGCAGTGAAGCGCGGGGACTAGGCAGGCATGAGCAGTTCTTC
>TRBD2|TRBV5-1|NA|TRBJ2-7|16
CASSLAGRGNDYEQYF
TGCGCCAGCAGCTTGGCGGGGCGGGGGAACGACTACGAGCAGTACTTC
>TRBD1|TRBV28|few|TRBJ1-2|15
CASSFGSRDSKRGTF
TGTGCCAGCAGTTTTGGTTCGAGGGACAGTAAACGGGGAACCTTC
>NA|TRBV28|NA|TRBJ1-5|14
CASSFGTGDQPQHF
TGTGCCAGCAGCTTTGGGACGGGAGATCAGCCCCAGCATTTT
>TRBD1|TRBV10-3|NA|TRBJ2-7|14
CATTPGTGGGEQYF
TGTGCCACCACCCCCGGGACAGGGGGCGGCGAGCAGTACTTC
>TRBD1|TRBV12-5|once|TRBJ1-1|18
CASGWPRDSSDLDTEAFF
TGTGCTAGTGGTTGGCCCCGGGACAGCAGCGACCTGGACACTGAAGCTTTCTTT
>NA|TRBV11-2|NA|TRBJ1-5|12
CASSPGNQPQHF
TGTGCCAGCAGCCCCGGGAATCAGCCCCAGCATTTT
>TRBD1|TRBV23-1|NA|TRBJ2-2|17
CASSQNGQGAPTGELFF
TGCGCCAGCAGTCAAAACGGGCAGGGGGCGCCCACCGGGGAGCTGTTTTTT
>NA|TRBV25-1|NA|TRBJ2-1|12
CASTPGGNEQFF
TGTGCCAGCACGCCCGGGGGCAATGAGCAGTTCTTC
>TRBD1|TRBV5-6|NA|TRBJ1-2|15
CASSLFWTGNYGYTF
TGTGCCAGCAGCCTCTTTTGGACAGGGAACTATGGCTACACCTTC
>NA|TRBV19|NA|TRBJ1-5|14
CASSMTVGNQPQHF
TGTGCCAGTAGTATGACAGTGGGTAATCAGCCCCAGCATTTT
>NA|TRBV27|NA|TRBJ2-5|17
CASSPQFRGIGQETQYF
TGTGCCAGCAGCCCCCAATTCAGGGGAATTGGGCAAGAGACCCAGTACTTC
>NA|TRBV5-1|NA|TRBJ1-1|17
CASSTYKVQGGDTEAFF
TGCGCCAGCAGCACATATAAAGTCCAGGGTGGCGACACTGAAGCTTTCTTT
>NA|TRBV5-1|NA|TRBJ1-3|15
CASSLAGRAGNTIYF
TGCGCCAGCAGCTTGGCAGGCAGGGCTGGAAACACCATATATTTT
>NA|TRBV9|NA|TRBJ1-5|15
CASSVARRGRQPQHF
TGTGCCAGCAGCGTAGCTCGGAGGGGCAGGCAGCCCCAGCATTTT
>NA|TRBV7-2|once|TRBJ1-2|16
CASSPRYGQKNYGYTF
TGTGCCAGCAGCCCTAGATACGGACAGAAAAACTATGGCTACACCTTC
>NA|TRBV6-1|NA|TRBJ2-3|14
CASSELQGTDTQYF
TGTGCCAGCAGTGAACTTCAGGGGACAGATACGCAGTATTTT
>TRBD1|TRBV27|NA|TRBJ1-1|20
CASSHRGPQGSGALNTEAFF
TGTGCCAGCAGCCACAGGGGGCCCCAGGGGTCGGGGGCCTTGAACACTGAAGCTTTCTTT
>TRBD2|TRBV4-2|NA|TRBJ2-3|17
CASSHLRGGWSTDTQYF
TGTGCCAGCAGCCATTTACGGGGGGGTTGGAGCACAGATACGCAGTATTTT
>NA|TRBV7-2|NA|TRBJ2-3|16
CASSWRPAVSTDTQYF
TGTGCCAGCAGCTGGAGGCCAGCGGTGAGCACAGATACGCAGTATTTT
>NA|TRBV5-6|NA|TRBJ2-7|15
CASSFGQWVNYEQYF
TGTGCCAGCAGCTTTGGGCAGTGGGTTAACTACGAGCAGTACTTC
>TRBD1|TRBV18|NA|TRBJ1-1|14
CASSPDRTGTEAFF
TGTGCCAGCTCACCCGACCGGACAGGGACTGAAGCTTTCTTT
>TRBD1|TRBV19|NA|TRBJ1-1|14
CASTPGQGETEAFF
TGTGCCAGTACCCCGGGACAGGGGGAAACTGAAGCTTTCTTT
>NA|TRBV7-9|NA|TRBJ1-1|11
CASSFQGSAFF
TGTGCCAGCAGCTTCCAGGGGTCAGCTTTCTTT
>NA|TRBV5-1|NA|TRBJ1-2|13
CASSSLYRNGYTF
TGCGCCAGCAGCTCCCTCTACAGGAACGGCTACACCTTC
>NA|TRBV30|NA|TRBJ2-7|16
CAWSVKFRRRELEQYF
TGTGCCTGGAGTGTAAAGTTTCGTAGACGGGAGTTAGAGCAGTACTTC
>NA|TRBV5-6|NA|TRBJ1-5|14
CASSLGTDNQPQHF
TGTGCCAGCAGCTTGGGGACAGACAATCAGCCCCAGCATTTT
>NA|TRBV27|NA|TRBJ2-5|16
CASSSPSGGWGTTQYF
TGTGCCAGCAGTTCCCCCTCCGGAGGGTGGGGGACGACCCAGTACTTC
>TRBD1|TRBV9|NA|TRBJ1-6|14
CASSYRGQNSPLHF
TGTGCCAGCAGTTACAGGGGGCAGAATTCACCCCTCCACTTT